One and the same sample provided the 26 T cell receptor beta chains below, sequenced in a study of blood T cell repertoires in COVID-19. Assay used: immunoSEQ multiplex PCR; TCRdb lists only in-frame clones, some missing. The sample records under 300,000 clones, 75% to 90% being singletons. Sequencing was done on a sample of PBMCs or T cells enriched from blood (not recorded which). The receptors shown here come from a man aged 35 to 55 who had recovered from COVID-19.

The rearrangement joins TRBV29-1 to TRBJ2-3; TRBD1 is a possible D gene (5 bases). The germline V gene encodes CDR1 SQVTM and CDR2 ANQGSEA. This CDR3 is 15 amino acids long. The germline V and J ends were trimmed by 0 bases and 0 bases, with 10 bases remaining between them. The CDR3 DNA is TGCAGCGTTGAAGATAAGGGGTTTAGCACAGATACGCAGTATTTT. Translated: CSVEDKGFSTDTQYF.

To note about this clone: Other nucleotide sequences in the sample specify the same CDR3. The rearrangement links TRBV5-1 to TRBJ2-7, with 9 bases identical to TRBD1. The CDR3 consists of 14 residues. Germline V lookup: CDR1 SGHRS, CDR2 YFSETQ. The V segment lost 0 bases and the J segment 4 bases; nucleotides outside the gene matches: 2. Here the CDR3 DNA reads TGCGCCAGCAGCTTGGGGGGACAGGGTTACGAGCAGTACTTC. Translating it yields CASSLGGQGYEQYF.

V gene TRBV7-8 combines with J gene TRBJ1-4; possibly TRBD1 for D (5 bases). The CDR3 loop spans 16 amino acids. CDR1 is SGHVS and CDR2 is FQNEAQ in the germline V gene. The V end lost 5 bases, the J end lost 5 bases, and 18 bases lay between the germline ends. The CDR3, as DNA: TGTGCCAGCAGCACATCGGGGGGGGGATCCAATGAAAAACTGTTTTTT. Its translation: CASSTSGGGSNEKLFF.

The genes are TRBV5-1 and TRBJ2-2, with D perhaps TRBD2 (5 bases). The length of the CDR3 is 16 residues. With 0 bases removed from V and 0 bases from J, the gap between germline ends came to 9 bases. Germline values: CDR1 SGHRS, CDR2 YFSETQ. The DNA of the CDR3 is TGCGCCAGCAGCTTGGTCAGCGGCGCGAACACCGGGGAGCTGTTTTTT. Its protein is CASSLVSGANTGELFF.

This rearrangement joins TRBV6-9 to TRBJ2-2; D is unresolved. The CDR3 sequence is 14 residues long. Germline V gives CDR1 MNHGY, CDR2 SVAAGI. Between the trimmed V and J ends, which lost 5 bases and 7 bases, there was a span of 14 bases. CDR3 DNA: TGTGCCAGCAGTCCGACGGGTTCTGGCGGGGAGCTGTTTTTT. Its protein is CASSPTGSGGELFF.

This chain joins TRBV28 and TRBJ2-1, with TRBD2 identical over 9 bases. The trim removed 5 bases at V and 5 bases at J, leaving 7 bases unmatched. Germline V gene sequence: CDR1 MDHEN, CDR2 SYDVKM. The CDR3 extends over 15 amino acids. CDR3 nucleotides: TGTGCCAGCAGTGATTTTAGCGGGAGCCACAATGAGCAGTTCTTC. Its protein is CASSDFSGSHNEQFF.

This clone was seen more than once but under ten times. Other DNA sequences in this specimen translate into the identical CDR3. The rearrangement joins TRBV7-9 to TRBJ1-1; D possibly corresponds to TRBD1 (5 bases). There are 13 residues in the CDR3. The V end was cut by 5 bases, the J end by 1 base, with 8 bases between. Germline V gene sequence: CDR1 SEHNR, CDR2 FQNEAQ (reference sequence). The CDR3 loop reads CASSLGQNTEAFF. The CDR3 DNA follows: TGTGCCAGCAGCCTAGGACAGAACACTGAAGCTTTCTTT.

This clone occurred a few times. This chain connects TRBV27 to TRBJ2-1; 12 nucleotides line up with TRBD2. Germline V lookup: CDR1 MNHEY, CDR2 SMNVEV (reference sequence). J gave up 7 bases and V 7 bases, and 11 bases lay outside the gene matches. This CDR3 is built from 16 residues. CDR3 DNA: TGTGCCAGCACCCGGACTAGCGGGGTTGCGAGTAATGAGCAGTTCTTC. This codes for CASTRTSGVASNEQFF.

This clone was recorded only once. The rearrangement links TRBV7-9 to TRBJ1-1; TRBD1 aligns across 8 bases. With 5 bases clipped from V and 1 base from J, the junction kept 9 bases outside the gene matches. This CDR3 spans 16 amino acids. The germline CDR1 and CDR2 sequences are SEHNR and FQNEAQ (reference sequence). The CDR3: CASSPHAGTGNTEAFF. CDR3 sequence (DNA): TGTGCCAGCAGCCCCCACGCTGGGACAGGGAACACTGAAGCTTTCTTT.

The chain carries TRBV3-1 (or the pseudogene TRBV3-2) and TRBJ1-3; 7 bases align to TRBD1. The V segment lost 5 bases and the J segment 0 bases; nucleotides outside the gene matches: 4. The germline gives CDR1 LGHDT, CDR2 YNNKEL (reference sequence). The CDR3 totals 15 residues. CDR3 sequence: CASSGRDSSGNTIYF. For the CDR3, the DNA is TGTGCCAGCAGCGGACGGGACAGCTCTGGAAACACCATATATTTT.

V gene TRBV27 combines with J gene TRBJ2-7, with 9 nucleotides matching TRBD1. Unmatched junction bases numbered 5, after V lost 5 bases and J lost 3 bases. The germline CDR1 and CDR2 sequences are MNHEY and SMNVEV (reference sequence). The CDR3 covers 14 residues. Written as DNA, the CDR3 is TGTGCCAGCAGTCCCGGGACAGGGATCTACGAGCAGTACTTC. It encodes CASSPGTGIYEQYF.

The V and J genes are TRBV7-9 and TRBJ1-1, with D uncertain. CDR1 SEHNR and CDR2 FQNEAQ come from the germline V gene (reference sequence). Deletions cut 3 bases from V and 6 bases from J, with 14 bases between. The length of the CDR3 is 14 residues. CDR3 bases: TGTGCCAGCAGCTTTCTCAGGCTCGGGGCTGAAGCTTTCTTT. This gives the protein CASSFLRLGAEAFF. Full variable domain (missing parts from reference TRBV7-9 and TRBJ1-1): DTGVSQNPRHKITKRGQNVTFRCDPISEHNRLYWYRQTLGQGPEFLTYFQNEAQLEKSRLLSDRFSAERPKGSFSTLEIQRTEQGDSAMYLCASSFLRLGAEAFFGQGTRLTVV.

The CDR3 nucleotides are TGTGCCAGCACAGGACTAGTTTCGGTCTACAATGAGCAGTTCTTC. This gives the protein CASTGLVSVYNEQFF. V is TRBV7-8 and J is TRBJ2-1, with 7 bases lining up with TRBD2. The CDR3 is made up of 15 amino acids. CDR1 is SGHVS and CDR2 is FQNEAQ in the germline V gene. V was pared by 7 bases and J by 3 bases, with 9 bases of the junction left unmatched.

This clone occurred once. The chain employs TRBV30 and TRBJ1-5, with a possible D match to TRBD1 (6 bases). This CDR3 is 15 amino acids long. CDR1 is GTSNPN, CDR2 SVGIG, per germline (reference sequence). V gave up 0 bases and J gave up 5 bases, with 14 bases separating them. The CDR3 protein is CAWSVGGLFYQPQHF. DNA for the CDR3: TGTGCCTGGAGTGTAGGGGGTCTCTTTTATCAGCCCCAGCATTTT.

The rearrangement joins TRBV2 to TRBJ2-7; 7 bases line up with TRBD1. CDR1 is SNHLY, CDR2 FYNNEI, per germline. The CDR3 contains 14 residues. V trimming: 6 bases; J trimming: 0 bases; junction bases outside the gene matches: 5. The chain's CDR3 is CASRDRVSSYEQYF. DNA of the CDR3: TGTGCCAGCAGAGACAGGGTTAGCTCCTACGAGCAGTACTTC.

This sequence joins TRBV29-1 and TRBJ2-5; 14 positions agree with TRBD2. V lost 7 bases, J lost 5 bases, and 3 bases stayed unmatched. The CDR3 has 13 amino acids. The germline CDR1 and CDR2 sequences are SQVTM and ANQGSEA. The CDR3 DNA reads TGCAGCGCCGGGACTAGCGGGAGTGAGACCCAGTACTTC. Its protein is CSAGTSGSETQYF.

This chain joins TRBV12-3 or TRBV12-4 and TRBJ2-5, with D hard to call. The length of the CDR3 is 12 residues. V was pared by 1 base and J by 5 bases, with 5 bases between. CDR3 region: CASSLGRETQYF. DNA of the CDR3: TGTGCCAGCAGTTTAGGTCGGGAGACCCAGTACTTC.

This sequence joins TRBV28 and TRBJ2-7; TRBD2 matches at 7 bases. V lost 6 bases, J lost 4 bases, and 9 bases stayed unmatched. CDR1 MDHEN and CDR2 SYDVKM come from the germline V gene. CDR3 length: 14 amino acids. CDR3: CASRTVAGIYEQYF. The CDR3 region has the DNA TGTGCCAGCAGGACCGTAGCGGGTATTTACGAGCAGTACTTC. Full variable domain (rest looked up from reference TRBV28 and TRBJ2-7): DVKVTQSSRYLVKRTGEKVFLECVQDMDHENMFWYRQDPGLGLRLIYFSYDVKMKEKGDIPEGYSVSREKKERFSLILESASTNQTSMYLCASRTVAGIYEQYFGPGTRLTVT.

The chain recombines TRBV27 with TRBJ2-2, with TRBD2 identical over 7 bases. The V gene's germline CDR1 is MNHEY and CDR2 SMNVEV (reference sequence). The CDR3 spans 15 residues. J lost 6 bases, V lost 6 bases, and 10 bases had no gene match. CDR3 sequence: CASRIFGLGSGELFF. The CDR3 bases are TGTGCCAGCAGAATCTTCGGACTAGGGTCCGGGGAGCTGTTTTTT.

The chain carries TRBV5-6 and TRBJ2-5; 8 bases are a match to TRBD2. The CDR3 has 15 amino acids. V trimming: 0 bases; J trimming: 1 base; junction bases outside the gene matches: 2. CDR1 is SGHDT and CDR2 is YYEEEE in the germline V gene. The CDR3 DNA follows: TGTGCCAGCAGCTTGGTGAGCGGGAGCCAAGAGACCCAGTACTTC. Translated, it gives CASSLVSGSQETQYF. Complete variable domain (other parts from reference TRBV5-6 and TRBJ2-5): DAGVTQSPTHLIKTRGQQVTLRCSPKSGHDTVSWYQQALGQGPQFIFQYYEEEERQRGNFPDRFSGHQFPNYSSELNVNALLLGDSALYLCASSLVSGSQETQYFGPGTRLLVL.

This chain uses TRBV9 with TRBJ2-1; D is perhaps TRBD2 (6 bases). CDR1 and CDR2 from the germline V gene are SGDLS and YYNGEE. This CDR3 contains 17 residues. Trimming pared 1 base from V and 0 bases from J, leaving 14 bases between. The CDR3 protein is CASSVTWTTSSYNEQFF. CDR3 bases: TGTGCCAGCAGCGTAACATGGACTACCAGCTCCTACAATGAGCAGTTCTTC.

The sample holds one count of this clone. The chain has TRBV7-9 and TRBJ2-3, with 9 bases aligning to TRBD2. The CDR3 is 14 amino acids. The trim removed 8 bases at V and 5 bases at J, leaving 8 bases unmatched. Germline CDR1 reads SEHNR; CDR2 reads FQNEAQ (reference sequence). CDR3 loop: CASGERGVGDTQYF. The CDR3, as DNA: TGTGCCAGCGGCGAGCGGGGGGTGGGAGATACGCAGTATTTT.

The V gene is TRBV5-5, the J gene TRBJ2-1; 8 bases fit TRBD2. Germline V gene data show CDR1 as SGHKS and CDR2 as YYEKEE (reference sequence). The CDR3 spans 17 residues. The V and J ends lost 4 bases and 4 bases, in that order; junction bases with no gene match: 13. CDR3 region: CASSPGGGAGAYNEQFF. The CDR3 DNA sequence: TGTGCCAGCAGCCCCGGTGGGGGAGCGGGGGCTTACAATGAGCAGTTCTTC.

J is TRBJ2-3 and V is TRBV28; weak D call: TRBD2 (6 bases). Germline lookup yields CDR1 MDHEN and CDR2 SYDVKM. The V gene lost 5 bases and the J gene lost 4 bases, with 13 bases spanning the gap. The CDR3 is 14 residues long. DNA for the CDR3: TGTGCCAGCAGTCCTATGACGGGAGCAGATACGCAGTATTTT. It yields the protein CASSPMTGADTQYF.

The chain joins TRBV29-1 to TRBJ2-7; 9 positions agree with TRBD1. Germline V gene data show CDR1 as SQVTM and CDR2 as ANQGSEA. The CDR3 runs to 16 residues. V dropped 5 bases and J dropped 3; count of bases not matched to a gene: 14. The CDR3 reads CSVYVLLGQGFYEQYF. As DNA, the CDR3 is TGCAGCGTTTACGTCCTTTTGGGACAGGGCTTCTACGAGCAGTACTTC.

The DNA for the CDR3 is TGTGCCAGCAGCATATCAGGGGCAGCGGGAGTTTACAATGAGCAGTTCTTC. Translating gives CASSISGAAGVYNEQFF. This chain connects TRBV27 to TRBJ2-1, with 8 bases matching TRBD2. CDR3 length: 17 residues. Germline-derived CDR1 and CDR2 are MNHEY and SMNVEV (reference sequence). Trimming took 6 bases from V and 4 from J; bases not matched to a gene: 14.